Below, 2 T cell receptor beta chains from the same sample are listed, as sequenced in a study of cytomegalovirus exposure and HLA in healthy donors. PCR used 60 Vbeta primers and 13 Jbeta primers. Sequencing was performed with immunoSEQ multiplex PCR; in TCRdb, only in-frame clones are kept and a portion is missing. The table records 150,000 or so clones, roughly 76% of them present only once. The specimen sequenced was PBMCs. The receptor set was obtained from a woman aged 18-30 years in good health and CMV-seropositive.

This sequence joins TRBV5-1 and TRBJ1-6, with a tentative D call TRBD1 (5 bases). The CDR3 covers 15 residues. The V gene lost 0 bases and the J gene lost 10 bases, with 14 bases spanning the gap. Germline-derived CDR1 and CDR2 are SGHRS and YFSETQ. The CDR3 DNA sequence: TGCGCCAGCAGCTTGGGGGGCAGGGATCACTCACCCCTCCACTTT. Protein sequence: CASSLGGRDHSPLHF.

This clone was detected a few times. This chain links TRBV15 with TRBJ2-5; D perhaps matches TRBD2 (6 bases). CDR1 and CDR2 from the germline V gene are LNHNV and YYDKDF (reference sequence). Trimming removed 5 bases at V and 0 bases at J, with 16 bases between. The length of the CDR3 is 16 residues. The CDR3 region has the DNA TGTGCCACCAGCGCAACCGGGACTCCGTACCAAGAGACCCAGTACTTC. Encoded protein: CATSATGTPYQETQYF.